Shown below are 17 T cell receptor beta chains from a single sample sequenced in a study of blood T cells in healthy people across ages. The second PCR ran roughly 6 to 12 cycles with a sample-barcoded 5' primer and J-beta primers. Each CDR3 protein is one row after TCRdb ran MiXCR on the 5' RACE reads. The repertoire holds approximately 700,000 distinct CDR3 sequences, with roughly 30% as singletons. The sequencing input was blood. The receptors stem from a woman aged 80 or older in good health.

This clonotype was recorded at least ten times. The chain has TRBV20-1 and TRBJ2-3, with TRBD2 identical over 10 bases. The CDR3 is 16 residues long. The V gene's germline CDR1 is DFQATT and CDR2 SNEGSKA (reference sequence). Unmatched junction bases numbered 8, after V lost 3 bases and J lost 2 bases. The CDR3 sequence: CSARVPSGGYTDTQYF. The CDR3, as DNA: TGCAGTGCTAGGGTCCCTAGCGGGGGATACACAGATACGCAGTATTTT.

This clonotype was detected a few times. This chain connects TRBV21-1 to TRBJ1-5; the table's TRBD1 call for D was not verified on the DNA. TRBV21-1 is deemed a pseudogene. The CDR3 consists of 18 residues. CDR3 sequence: CASSRSGQGARRNQPQHF. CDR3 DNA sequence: TGTGCCAGCAGTCGATCGGGACAGGGGGCACGTCGCAATCAGCCCCAGCATTTT.

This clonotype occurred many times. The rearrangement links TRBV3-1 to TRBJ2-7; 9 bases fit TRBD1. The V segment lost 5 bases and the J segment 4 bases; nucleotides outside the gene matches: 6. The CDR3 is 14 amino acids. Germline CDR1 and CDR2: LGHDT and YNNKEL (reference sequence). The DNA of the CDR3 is TGTGCCAGCAGCTCGACAGGGGGGGTGTACGAGCAGTACTTC. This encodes CASSSTGGVYEQYF.

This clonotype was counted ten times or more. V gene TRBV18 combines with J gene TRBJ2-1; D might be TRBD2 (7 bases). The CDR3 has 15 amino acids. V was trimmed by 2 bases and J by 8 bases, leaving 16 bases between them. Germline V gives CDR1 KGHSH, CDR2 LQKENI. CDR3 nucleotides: TGTGCCAGCTCACCAAGGGGGGGTGCGATGTATGAGCAGTTCTTC. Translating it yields CASSPRGGAMYEQFF.

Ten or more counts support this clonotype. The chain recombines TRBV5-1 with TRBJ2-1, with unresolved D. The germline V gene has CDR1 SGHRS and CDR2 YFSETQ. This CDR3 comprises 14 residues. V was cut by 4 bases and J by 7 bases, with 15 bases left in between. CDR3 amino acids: CASSRADGVNEQFF. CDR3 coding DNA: TGCGCCAGCAGCCGGGCTGATGGGGTGAATGAGCAGTTCTTC.

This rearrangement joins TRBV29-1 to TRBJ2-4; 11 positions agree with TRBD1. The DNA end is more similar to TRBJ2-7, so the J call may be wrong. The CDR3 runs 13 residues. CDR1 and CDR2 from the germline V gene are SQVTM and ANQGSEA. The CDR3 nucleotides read TGCAGCGTGGGACAGGGGGAGAGCTACGAGCAGTACTTC. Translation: CSVGQGESYEQYF.

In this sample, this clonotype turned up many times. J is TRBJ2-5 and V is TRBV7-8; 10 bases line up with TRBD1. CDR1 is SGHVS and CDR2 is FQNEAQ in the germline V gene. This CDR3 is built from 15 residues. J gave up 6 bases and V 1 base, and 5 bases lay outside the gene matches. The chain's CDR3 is CASSLGSDRGQTQYF. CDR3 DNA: TGTGCCAGCAGCTTAGGCAGCGACAGGGGGCAGACCCAGTACTTC.

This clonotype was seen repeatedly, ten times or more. This chain's CDR3 is CSARFLGGLSYNEQFF. The CDR3 nucleotides read TGCAGTGCTAGATTCTTGGGGGGGCTCTCCTACAATGAGCAGTTCTTC. V and J are TRBV20-1 and TRBJ2-1, with D possibly matching TRBD2 (7 bases). The CDR3 totals 16 residues. The V gene lost 2 bases and the J gene lost 0 bases, with 14 bases spanning the gap. Germline loops: CDR1 DFQATT, CDR2 SNEGSKA (reference sequence).

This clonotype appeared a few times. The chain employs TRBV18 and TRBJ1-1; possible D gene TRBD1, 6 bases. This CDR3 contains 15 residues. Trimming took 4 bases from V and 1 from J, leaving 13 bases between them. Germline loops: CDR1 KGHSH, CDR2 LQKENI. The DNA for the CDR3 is TGTGCCAGCTCACTTCCGGGGGGACAGAACACTGAAGCTTTCTTT. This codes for CASSLPGGQNTEAFF. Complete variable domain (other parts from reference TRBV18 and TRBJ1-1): NAGVMQNPRHLVRRRGQEARLRCSPMKGHSHVYWYRQLPEEGLKFMVYLQKENIIDESGMPKERFSAEFPKEGPSILRIQQVVRGDSAAYFCASSLPGGQNTEAFFGQGTRLTVV.

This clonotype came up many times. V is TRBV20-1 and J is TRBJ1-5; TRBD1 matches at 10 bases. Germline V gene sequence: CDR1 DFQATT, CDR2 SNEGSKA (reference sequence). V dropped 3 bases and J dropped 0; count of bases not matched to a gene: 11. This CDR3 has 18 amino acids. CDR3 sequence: CSASPRDRGPYSNQPQHF. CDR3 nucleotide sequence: TGCAGTGCTAGCCCCCGGGACAGGGGACCTTATAGCAATCAGCCCCAGCATTTT.

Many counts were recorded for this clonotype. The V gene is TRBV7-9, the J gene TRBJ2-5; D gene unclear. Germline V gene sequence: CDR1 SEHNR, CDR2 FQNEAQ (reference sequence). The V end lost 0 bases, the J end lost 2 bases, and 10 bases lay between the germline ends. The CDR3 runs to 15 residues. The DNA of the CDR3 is TGTGCCAGCAGCTTAGCGAGCCAGTTTCAAGAGACCCAGTACTTC. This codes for CASSLASQFQETQYF.

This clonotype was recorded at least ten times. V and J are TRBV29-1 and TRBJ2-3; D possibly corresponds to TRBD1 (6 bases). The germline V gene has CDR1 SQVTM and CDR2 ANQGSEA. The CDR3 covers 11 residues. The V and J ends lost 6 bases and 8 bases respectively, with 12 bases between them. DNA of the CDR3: TGCAGCGTGGATACAGGGCGTACGCAGTATTTT. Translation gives CSVDTGRTQYF.

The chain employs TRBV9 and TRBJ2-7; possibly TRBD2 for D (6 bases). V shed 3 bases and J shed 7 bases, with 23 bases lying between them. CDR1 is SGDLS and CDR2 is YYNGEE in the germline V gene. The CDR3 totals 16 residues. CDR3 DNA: TGTGCCAGCAGCGCGGGGGACCCGACGGCTAGGAATGAGCAGTACTTC. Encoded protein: CASSAGDPTARNEQYF.

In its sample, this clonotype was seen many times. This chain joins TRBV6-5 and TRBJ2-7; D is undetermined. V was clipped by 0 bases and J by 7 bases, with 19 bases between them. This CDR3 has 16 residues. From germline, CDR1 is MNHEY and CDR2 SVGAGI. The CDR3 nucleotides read TGTGCCAGCAGTTACTCGAGTAGACATGGGGTCCTAGAGCAGTACTTC. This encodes CASSYSSRHGVLEQYF.

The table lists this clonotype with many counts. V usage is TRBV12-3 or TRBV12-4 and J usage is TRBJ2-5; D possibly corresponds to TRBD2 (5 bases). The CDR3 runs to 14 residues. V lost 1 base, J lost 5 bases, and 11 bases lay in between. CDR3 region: CASSLGGSGETQYF. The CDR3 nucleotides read TGTGCCAGCAGTTTAGGGGGATCGGGGGAGACCCAGTACTTC.

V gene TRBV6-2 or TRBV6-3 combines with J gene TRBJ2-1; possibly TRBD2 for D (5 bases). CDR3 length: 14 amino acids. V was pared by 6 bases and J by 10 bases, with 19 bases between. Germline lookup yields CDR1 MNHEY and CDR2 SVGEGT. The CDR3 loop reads CASSQLPGISEQFF. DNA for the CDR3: TGTGCCAGCAGCCAGCTTCCCGGGATTTCAGAGCAGTTCTTC.

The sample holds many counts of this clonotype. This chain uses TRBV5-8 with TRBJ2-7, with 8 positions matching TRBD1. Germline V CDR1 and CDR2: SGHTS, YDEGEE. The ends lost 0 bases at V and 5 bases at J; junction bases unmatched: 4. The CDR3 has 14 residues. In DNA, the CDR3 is TGTGCCAGCAGCTTGGACAGGGGGTTCGACGAGCAGTACTTC. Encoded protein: CASSLDRGFDEQYF.